The T cell receptor (beta chain) described here comes from a study of cytomegalovirus exposure and HLA in healthy donors. Study context: The roughly 100 million unique TCR beta sequences, from 150 million to 200 million T cells, were found by an earlier analysis. Samples from HLA-typed donors yielded about 85 million unique TCRs in an early data release.

The PCR employed 60 Vbeta primers together with 13 Jbeta primers. Clones were read by immunoSEQ multiplex PCR, and TCRdb kept only the in-frame ones, dropping some. The sample includes fewer than 200,000 clones, approximately 80% of them seen just once. This TCR derives from a woman in her 50s in good health and CMV-seropositive. Sequencing was done on a sample of PBMCs.

The CDR3 coding sequence is TGTGCCTGGAGTGGTTGGCAGTACGAGCAGTACTTC. Protein: CAWSGWQYEQYF. The chain carries TRBV30 and TRBJ2-7; no reliable D call. Trimming removed 1 base at V and 4 bases at J, with 8 bases between. The CDR3 is 12 residues long. Germline V gene sequence: CDR1 GTSNPN, CDR2 SVGIG (reference sequence).